This T cell receptor (beta chain) was documented in a study of Ad26.COV2.S vaccination and SARS-CoV-2 variants. The method was immunoSEQ multiplex PCR; TCRdb's version includes in-frame clones alone and lacks a portion of them. The data show around 450,000 clones, with 75% to 95% seen just once and approximately 12% held by the top ten. The CDR3 contains 15 residues. Germline V gene lookup returns CDR1 KGHSH and CDR2 LQKENI. Trimming removed 1 base from V and 4 bases from J, with 11 bases in between. Treatment meaning: 15 to 20 received Ad26.COV2.S at low or high dose, single or two shots; roughly 5 received placebo; per-sample allocation not given. Specimens were obtained on day 63 following the first vaccine or placebo injection.

This clonotype was obtained from a person aged 18 to 59 who received the Ad26.COV2.S COVID-19 vaccine or a placebo. The chain is built from TRBV18 and TRBJ1-3; possibly TRBD1 for D (5 bases). The source was peripheral blood, collected in a trial of Ad26.COV2.S vaccine versus placebo. The CDR3 bases are TGTGCCAGCTCACCACTTGGGGACCAAGGAAACACCATATATTTT. Encoded protein: CASSPLGDQGNTIYF.